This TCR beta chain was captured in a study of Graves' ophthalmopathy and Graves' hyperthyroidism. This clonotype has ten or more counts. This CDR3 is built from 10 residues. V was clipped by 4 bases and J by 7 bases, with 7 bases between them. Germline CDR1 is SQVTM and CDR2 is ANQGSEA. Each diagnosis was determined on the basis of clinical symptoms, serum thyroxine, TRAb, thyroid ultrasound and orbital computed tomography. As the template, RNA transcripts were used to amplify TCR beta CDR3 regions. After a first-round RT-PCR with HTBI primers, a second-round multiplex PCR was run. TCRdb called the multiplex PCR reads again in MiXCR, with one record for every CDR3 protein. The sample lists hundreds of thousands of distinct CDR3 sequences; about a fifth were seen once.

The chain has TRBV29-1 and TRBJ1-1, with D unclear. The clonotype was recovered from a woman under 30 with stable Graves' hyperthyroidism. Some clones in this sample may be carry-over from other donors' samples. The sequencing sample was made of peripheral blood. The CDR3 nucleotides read TGCAGCGTTGCGGTCGGTGAAGCTTTCTTT. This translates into CSVAVGEAFF.